The clone carrying this TCR beta chain came up once. These data come from a study of Ad26.COV2.S vaccination and SARS-CoV-2 variants. Method: immunoSEQ multiplex PCR; TCRdb's copy keeps in-frame clones and lacks some. The repertoire holds 180,000 or so clones, with around nine tenths as singletons. The CDR3 is made up of 13 amino acids. Trimming shortened V by 5 bases and J by 2 bases, and 9 bases separated the two germline ends. The germline V gene encodes CDR1 LNHDA and CDR2 SQIVND (reference sequence). The sequence came from a human donor who had recovered from COVID-19. This material consisted of peripheral blood, taken after recovery from COVID-19. V is TRBV19 and J is TRBJ1-2; D not certain. CDR3 loop: CASSPGMNYGYTF. Written as DNA, the CDR3 is TGTGCCAGTAGTCCGGGGATGAACTATGGCTACACCTTC.